The 32 T cell receptor beta chains below come from one sample, sequenced in a study of CD4+ T cells in melanoma (dated by TCRdb to the early 2020s). The protocol used for the library was the immunoSEQ multiplex PCR assay. Not all clones reach the TCRdb copy of this immuneACCESS table, which keeps in-frame sequences only. Checked studies attribute under half of the gap to unresolved V genes and leave the rest unexplained. The sample contains about 110,000 clones, approximately 90% of them found a single time. The ten largest clonotypes hold 3.3% of the sample. The material sequenced was peripheral blood. The receptors were gathered from a human donor with melanoma.

This clone was recorded only once. This chain connects TRBV6-4 to TRBJ2-1, with no clear D. The ends were cut back, 4 bases at V and 5 bases at J, with 9 bases in the middle. Germline V gene data show CDR1 as MRHNA and CDR2 as SNTAGT. The CDR3 covers 13 residues. CDR3 protein: CASSVNDNNEQFF. Written as DNA, the CDR3 is TGTGCCAGCAGTGTTAATGACAACAATGAGCAGTTCTTC.

The chain couples TRBV11-1 to TRBJ2-2; TRBD2 aligns across 8 bases. Trimming at V came to 5 bases and at J to 7 bases, leaving 3 bases not matched to a gene. CDR1 is SGHAT, CDR2 FQDESV, per germline (reference sequence). The CDR3 is 13 amino acids. The CDR3 region is CASSPGTSGELFF. CDR3 nucleotide sequence: TGTGCCAGCAGCCCGGGGACTAGCGGGGAGCTGTTTTTT.

The chain joins TRBV21-1 to TRBJ2-1; TRBD2 is the table's D call and was not checked against the DNA. TRBV21-1 is given as a pseudogene. The CDR3 is 16 amino acids. This chain's CDR3 is CASSKWSSGRAHEQFF. DNA for the CDR3: TGTGCCAGCAGCAAATGGTCTAGCGGGAGGGCGCATGAGCAGTTCTTC.

The J gene is TRBJ2-3, the V gene TRBV5-1; D may be TRBD2 (6 bases). CDR1 is SGHRS, CDR2 YFSETQ, per germline. The CDR3 has 17 amino acids. V was shortened by 0 bases and J by 3 bases, with 17 bases between the two germline ends. The CDR3, as DNA: TGCGCCAGCAGCTTGGAGGGTGTCGGGAGAAGGACAGATACGCAGTATTTT. It specifies CASSLEGVGRRTDTQYF.

The rearrangement links TRBV23-1 to TRBJ1-2; the D is unclear. TRBV23-1 falls under the ORF class, with uncertain function. V dropped 4 bases and J dropped 8 bases, with 5 bases sitting between them. The CDR3 covers 10 residues. The chain's CDR3 is CASSLTGYTF. CDR3 DNA: TGCGCCAGCAGTCTAACGGGCTACACCTTC.

V and J are TRBV14 and TRBJ2-3; the D gene could be TRBD1 or TRBD2 (5 bases each). The V gene lost 0 bases and the J gene lost 6 bases, with 10 bases spanning the gap. Per the germline V gene, CDR1 is SGHDN and CDR2 is FVKESK. CDR3 length: 14 residues. CDR3 DNA sequence: TGTGCCAGCAGCCAAGACTGGGGGTTGGATACGCAGTATTTT. Amino acid sequence: CASSQDWGLDTQYF.

The chain is built from TRBV5-1 and TRBJ2-5; the match to TRBD1 covers 9 bases. The trim removed 4 bases at V and 7 bases at J, leaving 2 bases unmatched. The CDR3 is 12 amino acids. Per the germline V gene, CDR1 is SGHRS and CDR2 is YFSETQ. CDR3 bases: TGCGCCAGCAGCCTACAGGGGGCGACCCAGTACTTC. Its protein product is CASSLQGATQYF.

In DNA, the CDR3 is TGTGCCAGCAGTTTCAGGGGGCTTGACAATGAGCAGTTCTTC. Protein: CASSFRGLDNEQFF. The chain employs TRBV2 and TRBJ2-1, with 8 nucleotides matching TRBD1. The J segment lost 5 bases and the V segment lost 5 bases, leaving 5 bases of the junction unmatched. Looked up from germline, CDR1 is SNHLY and CDR2 is FYNNEI. CDR3 length: 14 residues.

The chain uses TRBV2 and TRBJ2-5; 9 nucleotides match TRBD2. The CDR3 contains 14 residues. The germline V gene has CDR1 SNHLY and CDR2 FYNNEI. With V trimmed by 3 bases and J by 5 bases, 4 bases remained unmatched. The CDR3 DNA sequence: TGTGCCAGCAGTGAGCGGGGGGGCCCGGAGACCCAGTACTTC. Encoded protein: CASSERGGPETQYF.

This clone was counted once. The CDR3 loop is CASSLGFIKFQFF. DNA for the CDR3: TGTGCCAGCAGCTTAGGATTCATAAAGTTCCAGTTCTTC. V usage is TRBV7-8 and J usage is TRBJ2-1; D is ambiguous. Between the trimmed V and J ends, which lost 1 base and 13 bases, there was a span of 14 bases. The CDR3 covers 13 residues. Germline V gene sequence: CDR1 SGHVS, CDR2 FQNEAQ.

This chain joins TRBV9 and TRBJ2-1; tentatively, D is TRBD1 or TRBD2 (5 bases each). Trimming took off 0 bases at V and 6 bases at J, with 13 bases between the two ends. The CDR3 length is 15 residues. Germline CDR1 reads SGDLS; CDR2 reads YYNGEE. CDR3 in DNA: TGTGCCAGCAGCGTAGACAGGTCGGGGTTCAATGAGCAGTTCTTC. The encoded protein is CASSVDRSGFNEQFF.

The rearrangement joins TRBV14 to TRBJ2-1; a weak D match, TRBD2 (5 bases). There are 12 residues in the CDR3. Trimming removed 6 bases at V and 10 bases at J, with 13 bases between. CDR1 SGHDN and CDR2 FVKESK come from the germline V gene. The CDR3 reads CASSSRAGEQFF. The CDR3 nucleotides are TGTGCCAGCAGTTCTAGGGCGGGCGAGCAGTTCTTC.

The CDR3 sequence is CASSLQEGTEAFF. The CDR3 bases are TGTGCCAGCAGTTTACAGGAGGGCACTGAAGCTTTCTTT. The genes are TRBV6-4 and TRBJ1-1; tentative D call: TRBD1 (5 bases). CDR3 length: 13 amino acids. Germline assignment: CDR1 MRHNA and CDR2 SNTAGT. Trimming shortened V by 5 bases and J by 4 bases, and 11 bases separated the two germline ends.

The V and J genes are TRBV2 and TRBJ2-3; the match to TRBD1 covers 8 bases. The junction had 5 bases not matched to a gene; V was cut back by 6 bases and J by 6 bases. Per germline, CDR1 SNHLY and CDR2 FYNNEI. The CDR3 is 13 amino acids. The CDR3 protein is CASRGTGGDTQYF. The CDR3 DNA sequence: TGTGCCAGCAGGGGGACAGGAGGGGATACGCAGTATTTT.

This clone was recorded once. This rearrangement joins TRBV6-1 to TRBJ2-1; 7 bases line up with TRBD1. This CDR3 is built from 18 residues. Germline loops: CDR1 MNHNS, CDR2 SASEGT. With V trimmed by 4 bases and J by 6 bases, 18 bases remained unmatched. The CDR3 region has the DNA TGTGCCAGCAGTGCGGACCGAGGGATAAGGGGGCGAAGCAATGAGCAGTTCTTC. This sequence encodes CASSADRGIRGRSNEQFF.

The rearrangement uses TRBV7-3 and TRBJ2-3, with 8 bases identical to TRBD2. Germline V lookup: CDR1 SGHTA, CDR2 FQGTGA. The J segment lost 6 bases and the V segment lost 6 bases, leaving 14 bases of the junction unmatched. CDR3 length: 16 amino acids. DNA of the CDR3: TGTGCCAGCAGGCTAACGGCGGGACTAGACATGGATACGCAGTATTTT. This sequence encodes CASRLTAGLDMDTQYF.

This sequence joins TRBV12-5 and TRBJ1-1, with D possibly TRBD1 on 6 matching bases. Deletions cut 6 bases from V and 1 base from J, with 9 bases between. The CDR3 runs 13 residues. Germline V gives CDR1 LGHNT, CDR2 FRNRAP. CDR3 DNA: TGTGCTAGTGGCCGACAGGCGAACACTGAAGCTTTCTTT. It yields the protein CASGRQANTEAFF.

The chain is built from TRBV5-4 and TRBJ2-5; D may be TRBD1 or TRBD2 (6 bases each). CDR3 size: 13 residues. Trimming cost V 5 bases and J 5 bases, with 13 bases left between them. Germline CDR1 and CDR2: SGHNT and YYREEE (reference sequence). The DNA of the CDR3 is TGTGCCAGCAGATGGGGGGCTGCCGAGACCCAGTACTTC. Protein sequence: CASRWGAAETQYF.

The chain joins TRBV5-1 to TRBJ2-7, with a weak D call TRBD2 (6 bases). V was trimmed by 0 bases and J by 0 bases, leaving 10 bases between them. The CDR3 has 15 residues. Germline values: CDR1 SGHRS, CDR2 YFSETQ. As DNA, the CDR3 is TGCGCCAGCAGCTTGGCGGCTAGCGCCTCCTACGAGCAGTACTTC. It encodes CASSLAASASYEQYF. Full variable domain (missing parts from reference TRBV5-1 and TRBJ2-7): KAGVTQTPRYLIKTRGQQVTLSCSPISGHRSVSWYQQTPGQGLQFLFEYFSETQRNKGNFPGRFSGRQFSNSRSEMNVSTLELGDSALYLCASSLAASASYEQYFGPGTRLTVT.

The chain uses TRBV25-1 and TRBJ1-5; D not resolved. The V gene's germline CDR1 is MGHDK and CDR2 SYGVNS. V shed 1 base and J shed 5 bases, with 6 bases lying between them. This CDR3 comprises 13 residues. Here the CDR3 DNA reads TGTGCCAGCAGTGAATCCGGGGATCAGCCCCAGCATTTT. Protein sequence: CASSESGDQPQHF.

The chain combines TRBV6-5 with TRBJ2-2; D gene uncertain. Germline loops: CDR1 MNHEY, CDR2 SVGAGI. Trimming cost V 6 bases and J 6 bases, with 14 bases left between them. The CDR3 runs to 14 residues. The DNA for the CDR3 is TGTGCCAGCAGCCTCCATCGGAGAGCCGGGGAGCTGTTTTTT. Translation gives CASSLHRRAGELFF.

The chain carries TRBV9 and TRBJ1-3; D unresolved. Trimming took off 0 bases at V and 0 bases at J, with 10 bases between the two ends. Germline V CDR1 and CDR2: SGDLS, YYNGEE. The CDR3 is made up of 16 amino acids. CDR3 protein: CASSVGDFYSGNTIYF. DNA for the CDR3: TGTGCCAGCAGCGTAGGGGATTTCTACTCTGGAAACACCATATATTTT. Using reference TRBV9 and TRBJ1-3 for the parts outside the CDR3, the full variable domain is DSGVTQTPKHLITATGQRVTLRCSPRSGDLSVYWYQQSLDQGLQFLIQYYNGEERAKGNILERFSAQQFPDLHSELNLSSLELGDSALYFCASSVGDFYSGNTIYFGEGSWLTVV.

V gene TRBV28 combines with J gene TRBJ2-1; D gene ambiguous. CDR1 and CDR2 from the germline V gene are MDHEN and SYDVKM. Trimming took 7 bases from V and 0 from J, leaving 10 bases between them. This CDR3 comprises 14 residues. The CDR3 DNA reads as TGTGCCAGCATTTCACCAGACTCCTACAATGAGCAGTTCTTC. Encoded protein: CASISPDSYNEQFF.

A note on this clone: Additional DNA sequences in this sample encode the identical CDR3. The chain links TRBV7-9 to TRBJ1-1; D is unclear. The ends were cut back, 1 base at V and 4 bases at J, with 7 bases in the middle. Germline CDR1 SEHNR, CDR2 FQNEAQ (reference sequence). The CDR3 sequence is 13 residues long. CDR3 nucleotides: TGTGCCAGCAGCTTAGAGGGCGGCACTGAAGCTTTCTTT. Translated: CASSLEGGTEAFF. Full variable domain (missing parts from reference TRBV7-9 and TRBJ1-1): DTGVSQNPRHKITKRGQNVTFRCDPISEHNRLYWYRQTLGQGPEFLTYFQNEAQLEKSRLLSDRFSAERPKGSFSTLEIQRTEQGDSAMYLCASSLEGGTEAFFGQGTRLTVV.

The chain joins TRBV4-2 to TRBJ1-2; 7 nucleotides align to TRBD1. Trimming took 4 bases from V and 5 from J; bases not matched to a gene: 7. CDR3 length equals 14 residues. Per germline, CDR1 LGHNA and CDR2 YNFKEQ. The CDR3 nucleotides read TGTGCCAGCAGCCCCGGGGAGGGGGCATATGGCTACACCTTC. It codes for CASSPGEGAYGYTF.

The chain couples TRBV7-2 to TRBJ2-3; D is unclear. The CDR3 length is 15 residues. V was clipped by 0 bases and J by 6 bases, with 13 bases between them. Germline CDR1 and CDR2: SGHTA and FQGNSA. The CDR3 region is CASSLATQEVDTQYF. CDR3 in DNA: TGTGCCAGCAGCTTAGCGACCCAAGAGGTCGATACGCAGTATTTT. The full variable domain, in which reference TRBV7-2 and TRBJ2-3 provide the parts outside the CDR3, is GAGVSQSPSNKVTEKGKDVELRCDPISGHTALYWYRQSLGQGLEFLIYFQGNSAPDKSGLPSDRFSAERTGGSVSTLTIQRTQQEDSAVYLCASSLATQEVDTQYFGPGTRLTVL.

The chain recombines TRBV29-1 with TRBJ2-7; D not resolved. Germline values: CDR1 SQVTM, CDR2 ANQGSEA. The CDR3 runs 12 residues. V lost 4 bases to trimming and J lost 8 bases, with 15 bases between them. This chain's CDR3 is CSVVRMDGQQYF. CDR3 nucleotide sequence: TGCAGCGTTGTACGGATGGATGGACAGCAGTACTTC.

The chain links TRBV27 to TRBJ2-1; the match to TRBD2 covers 13 bases. Germline CDR1 MNHEY, CDR2 SMNVEV (reference sequence). CDR3 length: 19 residues. Trimming removed 4 bases from V and 7 bases from J; junction bases left unmatched: 16. The CDR3 loop is CASSSRPLRLAGGWNEQFF. Written as DNA, the CDR3 is TGTGCCAGCAGTTCCCGCCCGCTAAGACTAGCGGGGGGATGGAATGAGCAGTTCTTC.

This chain uses TRBV2 with TRBJ1-4; 7 nucleotides match TRBD1. With 6 bases clipped from V and 6 bases from J, the junction kept 7 bases outside the gene matches. Per the germline V gene, CDR1 is SNHLY and CDR2 is FYNNEI. This CDR3 has 14 amino acids. The DNA for the CDR3 is TGTGCCAGCAGGGACCGGGACAGATATGAAAAACTGTTTTTT. Translating gives CASRDRDRYEKLFF.

The J gene is TRBJ2-3, the V gene TRBV7-9; 11 nucleotides agree with TRBD2. The length of the CDR3 is 16 residues. Unmatched junction bases numbered 9, after V lost 6 bases and J lost 4 bases. Germline-derived CDR1 and CDR2 are SEHNR and FQNEAQ (reference sequence). This CDR3 is CASRSATSGRSDTQYF. CDR3 DNA: TGTGCCAGCAGATCTGCAACTAGCGGGAGATCAGATACGCAGTATTTT.

The chain employs TRBV19 and TRBJ2-2; no firm D call. V shed 5 bases and J shed 0 bases, with 10 bases lying between them. CDR3 size: 15 residues. CDR1 LNHDA and CDR2 SQIVND come from the germline V gene (reference sequence). CDR3: CASSQRQANTGELFF. The CDR3 DNA follows: TGTGCCAGTAGTCAGCGCCAAGCGAACACCGGGGAGCTGTTTTTT.

J is TRBJ2-5 and V is TRBV5-6; 7 positions match TRBD2. The germline V gene has CDR1 SGHDT and CDR2 YYEEEE. V shed 4 bases and J 7 bases; nucleotides not matched to a gene: 19. This CDR3 region has 17 residues. The CDR3 nucleotides are TGTGCCAGCAGCCCCCTATCAAGCGGGGAAATGGTATGGACCCAGTACTTC. Protein: CASSPLSSGEMVWTQYF.